The rows below give T cell receptor beta chains drawn from one sample of a study of blood T cell repertoires in COVID-19. TCRdb keeps only in-frame clones here, not all; method: immunoSEQ multiplex PCR. This sample yields around 130,000 clones, of which more than 65% are seen a single time; 7.5% to 8.5% belongs to the top ten. What was sequenced was peripheral blood. These TCRs come from a human donor in a cohort sampled during active COVID-19. Each CDR3 is given with its conserved first and last residue. The order of the fields is V gene, D gene, clone size, J gene, CDR3 DNA, CDR3 protein. A D gene is named only where the DNA matches it firmly. Size tells how often a clone was seen (once, few, many) or the class of an expanded clone, and some rows leave it out.

v_call: TRBV20-1; d_call: .; clone_size: .; j_call: TRBJ1-1; cdr3_nt: TGCAGTGCTAGTCCTAACACTGAAGCTTTCTTT; cdr3_aa: CSASPNTEAFF
v_call: TRBV20-1; d_call: TRBD2; clone_size: .; j_call: TRBJ2-1; cdr3_nt: TGCAGTGCTAGTCCAGCGGGGGTATACAATGAGCAGTTCTTC; cdr3_aa: CSASPAGVYNEQFF
v_call: TRBV19; d_call: TRBD1; clone_size: .; j_call: TRBJ2-5; cdr3_nt: TGTGCCAGTAGTTTACAGGGGGAGGAGACCCAGTACTTC; cdr3_aa: CASSLQGEETQYF
v_call: TRBV27; d_call: TRBD1; clone_size: .; j_call: TRBJ1-6; cdr3_nt: TGTGCCAGCAGTCTTGGGCCACCAGGGGGAGTCCATAATTCACCCCTCCACTTT; cdr3_aa: CASSLGPPGGVHNSPLHF
v_call: TRBV5-1; d_call: TRBD2; clone_size: .; j_call: TRBJ2-1; cdr3_nt: TGCGCCAGCAGCTCCGGACTAGCGGGGGGGCATATCAATGAGCAGTTCTTC; cdr3_aa: CASSSGLAGGHINEQFF
v_call: TRBV11-2; d_call: TRBD1; clone_size: .; j_call: TRBJ1-3; cdr3_nt: TGTGCCAGCAGCTCGGGACAGATCTCTGGAAACACCATATATTTT; cdr3_aa: CASSSGQISGNTIYF
v_call: TRBV6-6; d_call: .; clone_size: .; j_call: TRBJ1-1; cdr3_nt: TGTGCCAGCAGTTACACCAGGGTCCACACTGAAGCTTTCTTT; cdr3_aa: CASSYTRVHTEAFF
v_call: TRBV11-2; d_call: .; clone_size: few; j_call: TRBJ1-2; cdr3_nt: TGTGCCAGCAGCCCTCTCGCCAGGGTCTATGGCTACACCTTC; cdr3_aa: CASSPLARVYGYTF
v_call: TRBV11-2; d_call: .; clone_size: .; j_call: TRBJ2-7; cdr3_nt: TGTGCCAGCAGCTTAGACACAATCCAGGGGAACGAGCAGTACTTC; cdr3_aa: CASSLDTIQGNEQYF
v_call: TRBV2; d_call: .; clone_size: .; j_call: TRBJ1-4; cdr3_nt: TGTGCCAGCAGGGGGAGGGGTAATGAAAAACTGTTTTTT; cdr3_aa: CASRGRGNEKLFF
v_call: TRBV28; d_call: TRBD1; clone_size: once; j_call: TRBJ1-5; cdr3_nt: TGTGCCAGCACCCCCACCGGGACAGGGGTCATACATCAGCCCCAGCATTTT; cdr3_aa: CASTPTGTGVIHQPQHF
v_call: TRBV5-1; d_call: .; clone_size: .; j_call: TRBJ1-1; cdr3_nt: TGCGCCAGCTTTCTAGAAATGAAGAGCACTGAAGCTTTCTTT; cdr3_aa: CASFLEMKSTEAFF
v_call: TRBV5-8; d_call: .; clone_size: .; j_call: TRBJ2-3; cdr3_nt: TGTGCCAGCAGCTTGCGTCTTAGTGCTAGGGGGAGACGGGCAGATACGCAGTATTTT; cdr3_aa: CASSLRLSARGRRADTQYF
v_call: TRBV24-1; d_call: .; clone_size: .; j_call: TRBJ2-1; cdr3_nt: TGTGCCACCAGTGATTTGTCGGCGGGGAAAAATGAGCAGTTCTTC; cdr3_aa: CATSDLSAGKNEQFF
v_call: TRBV5-1; d_call: TRBD1; clone_size: .; j_call: TRBJ2-1; cdr3_nt: TGCGCCAGCAGCTTGGCCGGACAGGAGTACAATGAGCAGTTCTTC; cdr3_aa: CASSLAGQEYNEQFF
v_call: TRBV14; d_call: .; clone_size: .; j_call: TRBJ2-7; cdr3_nt: TGTGCCAGCAGTCTGGACACCACTAAGCAGTACTTC; cdr3_aa: CASSLDTTKQYF
v_call: TRBV5-1; d_call: TRBD2; clone_size: .; j_call: TRBJ2-1; cdr3_nt: TGCGCCAGCAGCTCGGGACTAGCGGGGGCCTACAATGAGCAGTTCTTC; cdr3_aa: CASSSGLAGAYNEQFF
v_call: TRBV10-3; d_call: .; clone_size: .; j_call: TRBJ1-1; cdr3_nt: TGTGCCATCAGTGCAGACAGTAACACTGAAGCTTTCTTT; cdr3_aa: CAISADSNTEAFF
v_call: TRBV19; d_call: TRBD1; clone_size: .; j_call: TRBJ1-1; cdr3_nt: TGTGCCAGTAGGAAGGGACAGGATCCGACCGGGGCTTTCTTT; cdr3_aa: CASRKGQDPTGAFF
v_call: TRBV11-2; d_call: TRBD1; clone_size: .; j_call: TRBJ1-4; cdr3_nt: TGTGCCAGCAGTAGGACAGGGGGTATAGCAACTAATGAAAAACTGTTTTTT; cdr3_aa: CASSRTGGIATNEKLFF
v_call: TRBV7-2; d_call: TRBD1; clone_size: .; j_call: TRBJ2-5; cdr3_nt: TGTGCCAGCAGCACGACAACAGGGGGTGTAGAGACCCAGTACTTC; cdr3_aa: CASSTTTGGVETQYF
v_call: TRBV5-1; d_call: .; clone_size: .; j_call: TRBJ2-5; cdr3_nt: TGCGCCAGCAGTTCATCCATGGAGACCCAGTACTTC; cdr3_aa: CASSSSMETQYF
v_call: TRBV24-1; d_call: .; clone_size: .; j_call: TRBJ1-2; cdr3_nt: TGTGCCACCAGTGCCGGAGATGGCTACACCTTC; cdr3_aa: CATSAGDGYTF
v_call: TRBV15; d_call: .; clone_size: .; j_call: TRBJ1-1; cdr3_nt: TGTGCCACCAGCAGAGATGCCCGGGTTGAAGCTTTCTTT; cdr3_aa: CATSRDARVEAFF
v_call: TRBV3-1/TRBV3-2; d_call: .; clone_size: .; j_call: TRBJ1-1; cdr3_nt: TGTGCCAGCAGAGCACTCTCGAACACTGAAGCTTTCTTT; cdr3_aa: CASRALSNTEAFF
v_call: TRBV7-9; d_call: TRBD1; clone_size: few; j_call: TRBJ1-5; cdr3_nt: TGTGCCAGCAGCTCCGGCCGGGACAGTCGGAGCAATCAGCCCCAGCATTTT; cdr3_aa: CASSSGRDSRSNQPQHF
v_call: TRBV3-1/TRBV3-2; d_call: .; clone_size: .; j_call: TRBJ2-1; cdr3_nt: TGTGCCAGCAGCCAAGCGCCGCCGGGACTTGGGTACAATGAGCAGTTCTTC; cdr3_aa: CASSQAPPGLGYNEQFF
v_call: TRBV7-2; d_call: .; clone_size: .; j_call: TRBJ2-3; cdr3_nt: TGTGCCAGCAGCTTAGCGGGGGGATTCACAGATACGCAGTATTTT; cdr3_aa: CASSLAGGFTDTQYF
v_call: TRBV2; d_call: .; clone_size: .; j_call: TRBJ1-5; cdr3_nt: TGTGCCAGCAGTGAGTTGGCAGAAAATCAGCCCCAGCATTTT; cdr3_aa: CASSELAENQPQHF
v_call: TRBV18; d_call: .; clone_size: .; j_call: TRBJ1-1; cdr3_nt: TGTGCCAGCTCTCCAGGGCCGCGGAACACTGAAGCTTTCTTT; cdr3_aa: CASSPGPRNTEAFF
v_call: TRBV6-5; d_call: TRBD1; clone_size: few; j_call: TRBJ1-2; cdr3_nt: TGTGCCAGCAGTCTGACAGGGAACTATGGCTACACCTTC; cdr3_aa: CASSLTGNYGYTF
v_call: TRBV20-1; d_call: .; clone_size: .; j_call: TRBJ1-3; cdr3_nt: TGCAGTGCTCCACGTGCGGACACCATATATTTT; cdr3_aa: CSAPRADTIYF
v_call: TRBV18; d_call: .; clone_size: .; j_call: TRBJ1-4; cdr3_nt: TGTGCCAGCTCCCTTGGGGGCTGGGAAAAACTGTTTTTT; cdr3_aa: CASSLGGWEKLFF